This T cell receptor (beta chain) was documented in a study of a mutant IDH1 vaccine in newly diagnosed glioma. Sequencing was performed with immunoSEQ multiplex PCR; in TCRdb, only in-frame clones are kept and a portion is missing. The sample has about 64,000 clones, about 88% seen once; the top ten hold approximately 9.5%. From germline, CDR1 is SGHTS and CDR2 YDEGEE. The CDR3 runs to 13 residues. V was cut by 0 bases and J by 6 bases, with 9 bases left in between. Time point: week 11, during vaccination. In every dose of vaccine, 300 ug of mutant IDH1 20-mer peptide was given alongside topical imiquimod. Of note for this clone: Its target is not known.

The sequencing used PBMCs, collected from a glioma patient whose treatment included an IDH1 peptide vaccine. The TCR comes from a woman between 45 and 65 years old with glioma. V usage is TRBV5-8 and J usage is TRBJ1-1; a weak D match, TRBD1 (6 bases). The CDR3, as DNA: TGTGCCAGCAGCTTGGACAGGGAGGCTGAAGCTTTCTTT. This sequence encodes CASSLDREAEAFF.